This T cell receptor beta chain was identified during a study of shared clonotypes between healthy human individuals. Whole-study findings and limits: Sequencing depth was predicted to influence how clonotypes are shared among donors. It was the few donors that limited the genetic and exposure-history diversity represented.

A word on this clone: Its antigen is still unknown.

The germline V gene encodes CDR1 SGHNT and CDR2 YYREEE (reference sequence). The CDR3 covers 15 residues. Trimming at V came to 4 bases and at J to 1 base, leaving 4 bases not matched to a gene. Using immunoSEQ multiplex PCR, the repertoire was profiled, and TCRdb retains in-frame clones only, with some absent. The sample lists roughly 2.5 million clones, around 90% occurring once. This chain links TRBV5-4 with TRBJ2-7; 11 bases map to TRBD2. The sample was naive CD4+ T cells sorted from blood. Subset described: CD45RA+ positively selected. The TCR comes from a man between 18 and 29 years old in good health. This CDR3 is CASSEGLAESYEQYF. In DNA form, the CDR3 reads TGTGCCAGCAGCGAGGGACTAGCGGAATCCTACGAGCAGTACTTC.